This entry is about one T cell receptor beta chain. Its antigen is unknown. Naive CD8 cells lacked CD45RO, underwent positive selection for CCR7 and left out terminally differentiated effector memory CD45RA+ cells. Donors comprised healthy HIV-negative adults lacking recent acute infections or vaccinations. Profiling relied on immunoSEQ multiplex PCR, and the TCRdb table lists in-frame clones only, not all of them. The sample shows around 2,100,000 clones, about 95% of them seen only once. The sample is drawn from a study of shared clonotypes between healthy human individuals. Regarding the study as a whole: Memory subsets generally showed smaller estimated richness than naive subsets did. There were few donors, and this limited the genetic and exposure-history diversity represented.

V was clipped by 0 bases and J by 7 bases; unmatched bases: 4. The CDR3 length is 15 residues. Germline V gives CDR1 MGHRA, CDR2 YSYEKL. Sequencing was performed on naive CD8+ T cells sorted from blood. The clonotype was recovered from a man aged 18 to 30 in good health. The chain is built from TRBV4-1 and TRBJ2-7; 12 nucleotides match TRBD1. CDR3: CASSQEGQGAREQYF. The CDR3 region has the DNA TGCGCCAGCAGCCAAGAGGGACAGGGGGCGCGGGAGCAGTACTTC.